The 12 T cell receptor beta chains given below trace back to one sample, sequenced in a study of cytomegalovirus exposure and HLA in healthy donors. Researchers ran the PCR with 60 Vbeta and 13 Jbeta primers. Data came from immunoSEQ multiplex PCR; TCRdb stores just in-frame clones and leaves some out. The sample lists 150,000 to 200,000 clones, about 80% seen once, with around 2.2% in the top ten. Sequenced input: PBMCs. The origin of the receptors is a young woman in good health and CMV-seropositive.

A few counts support this clone. V gene TRBV5-1 combines with J gene TRBJ1-1; D call uncertain. Germline CDR1 SGHRS, CDR2 YFSETQ. The CDR3 runs 14 residues. The ends were cut back, 2 bases at V and 0 bases at J, with 8 bases in the middle. CDR3 nucleotides: TGCGCCAGCAGCTTCGAGGGATTGAACACTGAAGCTTTCTTT. Its protein is CASSFEGLNTEAFF. Full variable domain (missing parts from reference TRBV5-1 and TRBJ1-1): KAGVTQTPRYLIKTRGQQVTLSCSPISGHRSVSWYQQTPGQGLQFLFEYFSETQRNKGNFPGRFSGRQFSNSRSEMNVSTLELGDSALYLCASSFEGLNTEAFFGQGTRLTVV.

The chain links TRBV28 to TRBJ2-1; 11 bases fit TRBD2. Unmatched junction bases numbered 3, after V lost 2 bases and J lost 9 bases. Germline CDR1 is MDHEN and CDR2 is SYDVKM. The length of the CDR3 is 14 residues. The CDR3 bases are TGTGCCAGCAGTTTAGTAGCGGGGGGGGGTGAGCAGTTCTTC. Its protein is CASSLVAGGGEQFF.

The genes are TRBV7-9 and TRBJ1-1, with D uncertain. Germline V gene lookup returns CDR1 SEHNR and CDR2 FQNEAQ (reference sequence). This CDR3 has 14 amino acids. V lost 1 base, J lost 1 base, and 7 bases lay in between. The CDR3 sequence is CASSLGPGNTEAFF. The CDR3, as DNA: TGTGCCAGCAGCTTAGGGCCGGGGAACACTGAAGCTTTCTTT.

J is TRBJ2-4 and V is TRBV6-4; D is ambiguous. The V and J ends lost 8 bases and 4 bases respectively, with 21 bases between them. The CDR3 loop spans 16 amino acids. Germline V gene data show CDR1 as MRHNA and CDR2 as SNTAGT. CDR3 residues: CASPTRPPKVKNIQYF. The CDR3, as DNA: TGTGCCAGCCCGACGCGGCCGCCGAAGGTTAAAAACATTCAGTACTTC.

The genes are TRBV29-1 and TRBJ1-2; 11 bases align to TRBD1. Looked up from germline, CDR1 is SQVTM and CDR2 is ANQGSEA. The CDR3 covers 15 residues. V dropped 6 bases and J dropped 4; count of bases not matched to a gene: 10. The CDR3 bases are TGCAGCGTCCCGACGGACAGGGGGCTGTTCTATGGCTACACCTTC. It encodes CSVPTDRGLFYGYTF.

The chain employs TRBV7-9 and TRBJ2-7; D gene uncertain. The CDR3 consists of 14 residues. Trimming removed 7 bases from V and 7 bases from J, with 20 bases in between. Germline values: CDR1 SEHNR, CDR2 FQNEAQ (reference sequence). DNA of the CDR3: TGTGCCAGCAACCAACTCCCCGAGTTTTTGGAGCAGTACTTC. It is translated as CASNQLPEFLEQYF. Based on the CDR3 plus reference TRBV7-9 and TRBJ2-7, the full variable domain is DTGVSQNPRHKITKRGQNVTFRCDPISEHNRLYWYRQTLGQGPEFLTYFQNEAQLEKSRLLSDRFSAERPKGSFSTLEIQRTEQGDSAMYLCASNQLPEFLEQYFGPGTRLTVT.

The rearrangement joins TRBV6-5 to TRBJ2-1; D not certain. Germline V CDR1 and CDR2: MNHEY, SVGAGI. V dropped 0 bases and J dropped 5 bases, with 11 bases sitting between them. The CDR3 extends over 15 amino acids. CDR3 sequence (DNA): TGTGCCAGCAGTTACTCTAGGCCACAGAACAATGAGCAGTTCTTC. It codes for CASSYSRPQNNEQFF.

The DNA for the CDR3 is TGTGCCAGCACCCTTAGCGGGGGGGCTGATACGCAGTATTTT. Its protein is CASTLSGGADTQYF. The rearrangement uses TRBV6-5 and TRBJ2-3; 11 nucleotides agree with TRBD2. The V and J ends lost 7 bases and 6 bases, in that order; junction bases with no gene match: 6. This CDR3 is 14 amino acids long. Germline values: CDR1 MNHEY, CDR2 SVGAGI.

The chain is built from TRBV30 and TRBJ2-1; 11 bases are shared with TRBD1. With V trimmed by 4 bases and J by 6 bases, 11 bases remained unmatched. Germline V CDR1 and CDR2: GTSNPN, SVGIG (reference sequence). CDR3 size: 16 residues. DNA of the CDR3: TGTGCCTGGAATGGCGCGGGACAGGGGGTGGTCAATGAGCAGTTCTTC. It encodes CAWNGAGQGVVNEQFF.

This chain connects TRBV5-1 to TRBJ2-1; 8 bases match TRBD2. J was trimmed by 2 bases and V by 2 bases; bases with no gene match: 0. This CDR3 has 14 amino acids. Germline CDR1 SGHRS, CDR2 YFSETQ. CDR3 nucleotide sequence: TGCGCCAGCAGCTTAGCGGGGGCCTACAATGAGCAGTTCTTC. Its translation is CASSLAGAYNEQFF.

The gene calls are TRBV30 and TRBJ2-3, with TRBD2 identical over 10 bases. The V and J ends lost 3 bases and 10 bases, in that order; junction bases with no gene match: 16. Germline V gene data show CDR1 as GTSNPN and CDR2 as SVGIG (reference sequence). This CDR3 comprises 16 residues. CDR3 in amino acids: CAWSPSWSLAGAPQYF. Written as DNA, the CDR3 is TGTGCCTGGAGCCCCTCCTGGTCGCTAGCGGGGGCGCCGCAGTATTTT.

V is TRBV11-3 and J is TRBJ2-5; 7 bases match TRBD1. J gave up 2 bases and V 5 bases, and 8 bases lay outside the gene matches. Germline values: CDR1 SGHNT, CDR2 YENEEA. The CDR3 is 15 amino acids. CDR3 in DNA: TGTGCCAGCAGCCGAACACGGGGACAGCAAGAGACCCAGTACTTC. Amino acid sequence: CASSRTRGQQETQYF.